This entry is about one T cell receptor beta chain. Its target is not known. This sample is part of a study of OX40 agonist ivuxolimab in advanced cancers. Study-level information: Under the entry rules, prior anti-PD-1, anti-PD-L1 or anti-CTLA-4 therapy was allowed, and around 36% had some. General study points: Doses of 0.1 to 3.0 mg/kg were accompanied by clonal expansion of CD4+ and CD8+ blood T cells by week 6. There were, on average, more expanded clones in CD8+ T cells than in CD4+.

Germline V gene sequence: CDR1 SGHVS, CDR2 FNYEAQ. Trimming cost V 5 bases and J 6 bases; bases outside gene matches: 13. This CDR3 is built from 16 residues. Sequenced by immunoSEQ multiplex PCR; TCRdb stores in-frame clones only, minus some. The sample holds about 73,000 clones; about nine tenths are singletons and the top ten take less than 0.9%. Sequences were derived from CD4+ or CD8+ T cells sorted from blood, sampled in a trial of the OX40 agonist ivuxolimab. The receptor was derived from an adult with an advanced solid tumor such as melanoma, head and neck, liver or kidney cancer. The gene calls are TRBV7-6 and TRBJ1-1; 9 bases align to TRBD1. The CDR3, as DNA: TGTGCCAGCAGCCTTGATACCGACAGGGGGTACGCTGAAGCTTTCTTT. Translating gives CASSLDTDRGYAEAFF.